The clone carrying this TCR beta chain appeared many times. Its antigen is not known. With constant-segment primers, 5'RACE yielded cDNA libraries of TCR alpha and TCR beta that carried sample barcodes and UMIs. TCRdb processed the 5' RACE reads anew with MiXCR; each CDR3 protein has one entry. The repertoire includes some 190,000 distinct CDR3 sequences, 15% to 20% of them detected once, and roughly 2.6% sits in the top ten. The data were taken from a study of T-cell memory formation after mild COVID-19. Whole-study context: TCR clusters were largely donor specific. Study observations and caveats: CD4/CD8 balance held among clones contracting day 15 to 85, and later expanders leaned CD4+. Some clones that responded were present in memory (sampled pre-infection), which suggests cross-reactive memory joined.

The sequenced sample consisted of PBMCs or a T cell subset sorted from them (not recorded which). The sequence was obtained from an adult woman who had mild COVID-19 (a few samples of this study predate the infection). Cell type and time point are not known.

The chain's CDR3 is CASKTGTSNQETQYF. The CDR3, as DNA: TGTGCCAGCAAAACCGGGACTAGCAATCAAGAGACCCAGTACTTC. The V call is TRBV12-3 or TRBV12-4, the J call TRBJ2-5; 9 positions agree with TRBD2. The CDR3 consists of 15 residues. The junction had 8 bases not matched to a gene; V was cut back by 7 bases and J by 2 bases.